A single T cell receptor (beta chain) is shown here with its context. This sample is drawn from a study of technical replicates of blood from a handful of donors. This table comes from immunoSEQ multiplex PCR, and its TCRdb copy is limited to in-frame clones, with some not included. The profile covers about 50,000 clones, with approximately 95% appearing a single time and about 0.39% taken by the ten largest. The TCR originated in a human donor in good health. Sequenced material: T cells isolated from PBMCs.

CDR3 in amino acids: CASMKDGTEQFF. In DNA, the CDR3 is TGCGCCAGCATGAAAGATGGGACAGAGCAGTTCTTC. The V and J genes are TRBV5-1 and TRBJ2-1, with D perhaps matching TRBD1 (6 bases). In germline, CDR1 is SGHRS, CDR2 YFSETQ. The CDR3 consists of 12 residues. V lost 6 bases and J 10 bases, leaving 14 bases between the germline ends.